One T cell receptor (beta chain) is described in this entry. Its antigen is not known. As for treatment: approximately 9-day PBMC culture with coronavirus spike peptide pools or control peptides (ViraFEST assay). ViraFEST used peptide pools to expand antigen-specific T cells, then sequenced TCRs. Looked up from germline, CDR1 is MNHEY and CDR2 is SMNVEV (reference sequence). The CDR3 loop spans 14 amino acids. With 5 bases removed from V and 4 bases from J, the gap between germline ends came to 14 bases. The sample belongs to a study of vaccination and CD4 T cells after COVID-19. About the study: With a range of 35 to 161, the median interval from diagnosis to drawing post-COVID samples was around 100 days. Stimuli were overlapping spike peptide pools of SARS-CoV-2 and three common cold coronaviruses (HCoV-NL63, HCoV-OC43, HCoV-229E).

The study sequenced cultured CD4+ T cell DNA using the Oncomine TCR Beta short-read assay. TCRdb ran MiXCR on the PCR reads and lists one entry per CDR3 protein. Of over 20,000 distinct CDR3 sequences detected, over 35% appear once; the ten largest clones hold approximately 17%. This sample comprised CD4+ T cells from blood, cultured in vitro, obtained before SARS-CoV-2 vaccination. The gene calls are TRBV27 and TRBJ1-1, with a weak D call TRBD1 (5 bases). The clonotype comes from a human donor who received a COVID-19 vaccine. The DNA of the CDR3 is TGTGCCAGCAGTCCCGGGGGACGGGGCACTGAAGCTTTCTTT. This codes for CASSPGGRGTEAFF.